The T cell receptor beta chain described here comes from a study of cytomegalovirus exposure and HLA in healthy donors. Broader study findings: Many donors shared some public TCRs, even though most TCR sequences were rare.

On this clone: The antigen is undetermined.

Clones were sequenced by immunoSEQ multiplex PCR, and TCRdb holds only the in-frame ones, with some missing. The repertoire holds about 90,000 clones, with almost 85% as singletons. The approximately 120-subject validation cohort, separate from the approximately 630-subject first cohort, included the donors. CDR3 length: 14 residues. The V segment lost 10 bases and the J segment 4 bases; nucleotides outside the gene matches: 12. CDR1 and CDR2 from the germline V gene are SNHLY and FYNNEI. This receptor was obtained from a woman between 18 and 30 years old in good health and CMV-seropositive. This sequence joins TRBV2 and TRBJ1-1; 7 nucleotides match TRBD1. The sequencing sample was made of PBMCs. CDR3: CATTNRGPSTEAFF. The DNA for the CDR3 is TGTGCCACTACGAATAGGGGGCCGAGCACTGAAGCTTTCTTT.